Given below is one T cell receptor (beta chain) in context. Its antigen is not known. The data belong to a study of early T cells in non-severe SARS-CoV-2 infection. Study as a whole: Whole-blood bulk RNA, unsorted, was sequenced, and chains were unpaired. The study, taken as a whole, reports: Missing private and CD4 specificities, VDJdb matching favored anti-spike CD8 responses.

As part of library construction, unique molecular identifiers were attached to individual cDNA molecules. TCRdb reprocessed the 5' RACE reads with MiXCR, giving one entry per CDR3 protein. The table records 20,000 to 30,000 distinct CDR3 sequences, around 4.2% of them present only once. Between the trimmed V and J ends, which lost 2 bases and 4 bases, there was a span of 21 bases. The CDR3 loop spans 19 amino acids. In germline, CDR1 is MDHEN, CDR2 SYDVKM. The TCR comes from an adult who was a healthcare worker with PCR-confirmed SARS-CoV-2 infection or an uninfected control (not recorded which). The sequencing sample was made of whole blood. The V call is TRBV28, the J call TRBJ2-6; maybe TRBD1 (6 bases). CDR3 coding DNA: TGTGCCAGCAGTTTAGAACCGGGACAAACATTTCCCGGGGCCAACGTCCTGACTTTC. Its protein product is CASSLEPGQTFPGANVLTF.